These 8 T cell receptor beta chains originate from one sample sequenced in a study of blood T cell repertoires in COVID-19 (dated by TCRdb to 2018 to 2020). The library was produced with the immunoSEQ multiplex PCR assay. As stored in TCRdb, this immuneACCESS dataset retains in-frame rearrangements with V and J assigned. A fraction of the clones does not appear; measured against another copy, unresolved V genes explain less than half of the discrepancy, and the remainder lacks a known reason. The table for this sample lists about 93,000 clones; roughly 90% of them were counted only once. The ten largest clones take up approximately 1.6% of the sample. What was sequenced was peripheral blood. These receptors all stem from a human donor with active COVID-19. The donor label of this sample is uncertain.

The rearrangement links TRBV27 to TRBJ1-1; TRBD1 agrees at 7 bases. V shed 5 bases and J 9 bases; nucleotides not matched to a gene: 6. CDR3 length equals 12 residues. Germline assignment: CDR1 MNHEY and CDR2 SMNVEV (reference sequence). The CDR3 sequence: CASSLIQGKAFF. In DNA form, the CDR3 reads TGTGCCAGCAGTCTCATACAGGGGAAAGCTTTCTTT.

This chain links TRBV19 with TRBJ2-5, with D perhaps TRBD2 (6 bases). CDR3 length: 13 amino acids. Germline values: CDR1 LNHDA, CDR2 SQIVND (reference sequence). The V end lost 7 bases, the J end lost 5 bases, and 14 bases lay between the germline ends. This CDR3 reads CASNGGMAETQYF. The DNA of the CDR3 is TGTGCCAGTAATGGAGGGATGGCGGAGACCCAGTACTTC.

This rearrangement joins TRBV2 to TRBJ1-2; 10 bases fit TRBD1. Germline loops: CDR1 SNHLY, CDR2 FYNNEI. The CDR3 runs 12 residues. The ends lost 11 bases at V and 5 bases at J; junction bases unmatched: 5. DNA for the CDR3: TGTGCCGAGGGACAGGGGCGTTATGGCTACACCTTC. As protein: CAEGQGRYGYTF.

This chain links TRBV5-4 with TRBJ2-7; 12 positions match TRBD2. Germline values: CDR1 SGHNT, CDR2 YYREEE (reference sequence). The length of the CDR3 is 18 residues. Trimming took 4 bases from V and 0 from J; bases not matched to a gene: 11. The CDR3 reads CASSDRIPSGGGSYEQYF. The CDR3, as DNA: TGTGCCAGCAGCGACCGAATACCTAGCGGGGGGGGCTCCTACGAGCAGTACTTC.

The genes are TRBV9 and TRBJ2-2; 8 bases map to TRBD2. With V trimmed by 3 bases and J by 6 bases, 4 bases remained unmatched. The CDR3 consists of 14 residues. Germline CDR1 reads SGDLS; CDR2 reads YYNGEE. This CDR3 is CASSAGLVPGELFF. The DNA of the CDR3 is TGTGCCAGCAGCGCGGGACTAGTCCCCGGGGAGCTGTTTTTT.

The rearrangement links TRBV5-1 to TRBJ1-4, with TRBD1 matching over 9 bases. Germline CDR1 SGHRS, CDR2 YFSETQ. There are 16 residues in the CDR3. Trimming cost V 4 bases and J 8 bases; bases outside gene matches: 12. In DNA form, the CDR3 reads TGCGCCAGCAGCCCCAAAGAGGGACAGGGATACGAAAAACTGTTTTTT. Residues: CASSPKEGQGYEKLFF.

This clone was found once. The V gene is TRBV6-6, the J gene TRBJ2-1, with D tentatively TRBD2 (6 bases). This CDR3 has 14 amino acids. Per germline, CDR1 MNHNY and CDR2 SVGAGI (reference sequence). The V end lost 5 bases, the J end lost 6 bases, and 14 bases lay between the germline ends. The CDR3: CASSRDSRGNEQFF. The CDR3 bases are TGTGCCAGCAGTCGGGACTCCCGGGGCAATGAGCAGTTCTTC.

V gene TRBV5-4 combines with J gene TRBJ2-5, with 8 bases lining up with TRBD1. This CDR3 contains 16 residues. CDR1 SGHNT and CDR2 YYREEE come from the germline V gene (reference sequence). Trimming removed 0 bases from V and 5 bases from J; junction bases left unmatched: 9. The CDR3 DNA is TGTGCCAGCAGCTTGGGAGGACAGGGCCGTGGGGAGACCCAGTACTTC. Its protein is CASSLGGQGRGETQYF.